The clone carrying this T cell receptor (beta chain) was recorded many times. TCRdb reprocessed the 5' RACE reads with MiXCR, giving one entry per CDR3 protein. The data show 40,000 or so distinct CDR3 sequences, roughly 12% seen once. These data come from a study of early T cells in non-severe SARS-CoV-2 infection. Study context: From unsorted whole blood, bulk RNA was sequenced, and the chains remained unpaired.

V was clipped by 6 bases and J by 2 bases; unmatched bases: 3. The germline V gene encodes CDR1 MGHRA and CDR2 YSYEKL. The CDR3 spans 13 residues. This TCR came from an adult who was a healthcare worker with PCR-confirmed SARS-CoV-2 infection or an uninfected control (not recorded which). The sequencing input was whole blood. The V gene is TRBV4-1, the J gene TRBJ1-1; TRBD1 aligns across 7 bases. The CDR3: CASRGQVNTEAFF. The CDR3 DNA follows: TGCGCCAGCAGAGGACAGGTCAACACTGAAGCTTTCTTT.